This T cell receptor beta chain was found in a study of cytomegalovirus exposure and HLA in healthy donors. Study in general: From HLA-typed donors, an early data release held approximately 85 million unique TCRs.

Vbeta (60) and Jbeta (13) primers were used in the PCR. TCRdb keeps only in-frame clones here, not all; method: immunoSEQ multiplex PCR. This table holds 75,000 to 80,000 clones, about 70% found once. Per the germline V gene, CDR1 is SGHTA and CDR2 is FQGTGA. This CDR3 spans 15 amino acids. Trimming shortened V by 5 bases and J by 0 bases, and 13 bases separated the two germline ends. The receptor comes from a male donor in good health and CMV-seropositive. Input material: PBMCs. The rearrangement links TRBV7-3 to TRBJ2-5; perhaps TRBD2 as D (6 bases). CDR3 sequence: CASSPTGVNQETQYF. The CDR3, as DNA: TGTGCCAGCAGCCCCACGGGAGTCAACCAAGAGACCCAGTACTTC.